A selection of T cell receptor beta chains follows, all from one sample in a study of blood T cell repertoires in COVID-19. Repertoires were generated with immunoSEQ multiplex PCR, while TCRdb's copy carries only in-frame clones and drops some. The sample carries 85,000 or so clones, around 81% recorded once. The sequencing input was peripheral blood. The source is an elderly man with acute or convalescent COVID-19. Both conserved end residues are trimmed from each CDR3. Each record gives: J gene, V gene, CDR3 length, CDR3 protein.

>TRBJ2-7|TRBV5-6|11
ASSLAGGNEQY
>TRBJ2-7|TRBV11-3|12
ASSSHSGAYEQY
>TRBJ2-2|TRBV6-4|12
ASSGGASTGELF
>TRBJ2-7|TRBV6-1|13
ASSEYRETSYEQY
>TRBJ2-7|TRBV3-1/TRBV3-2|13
ASSQGTSPFEEQY
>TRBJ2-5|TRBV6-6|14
ASSFGTGVNQETQY
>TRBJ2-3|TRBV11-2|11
ASSLDLTDTQY
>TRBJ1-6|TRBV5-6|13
ASSLSWRGLTPLH
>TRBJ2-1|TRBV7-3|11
ASSLGSPNEQF
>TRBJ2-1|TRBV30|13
AWSRGSGAYNEQF
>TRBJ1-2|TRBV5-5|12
ASSSGVINYGYT
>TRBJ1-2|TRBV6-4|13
ASSDTGTANYGYT
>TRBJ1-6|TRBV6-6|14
ASSYPRQGAKSPLH
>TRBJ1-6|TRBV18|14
ASSREDIAYNSPLH
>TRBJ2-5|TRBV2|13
ASSLQGAGVETQY
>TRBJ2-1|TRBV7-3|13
ASSSPGQGYNEQF
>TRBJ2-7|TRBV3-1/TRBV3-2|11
ASSLQTGWGQY
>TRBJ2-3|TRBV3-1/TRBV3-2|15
ASSQGRLRESTDTQY
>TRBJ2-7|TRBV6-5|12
ASSSQQGNSEQY
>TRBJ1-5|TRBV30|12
AWSVPGSNQPQH
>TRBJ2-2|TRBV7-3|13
ASSLVGLPTGELF
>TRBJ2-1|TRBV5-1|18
ASSVTPGQGGGPGSHEQF
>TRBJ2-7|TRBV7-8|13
ASSPTGTGAYEQY
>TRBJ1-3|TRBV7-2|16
ASSLARGQGSAGNTIY
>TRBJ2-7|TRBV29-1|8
SARLDEQY
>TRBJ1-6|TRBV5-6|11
ASSATEISPLH
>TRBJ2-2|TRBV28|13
ASRRLAVNTGELF
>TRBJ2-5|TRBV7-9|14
ASSTRLAGGQETQY
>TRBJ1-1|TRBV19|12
ASSVQGPNTEAF
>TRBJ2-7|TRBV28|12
ASSLVEGGDEQY
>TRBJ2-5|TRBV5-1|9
ASKARETQY
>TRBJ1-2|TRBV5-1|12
ASSLAGGAYGYT
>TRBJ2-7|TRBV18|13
ASSKEREASYEQY
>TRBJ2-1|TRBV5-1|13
ASSLVAGGHNEQF
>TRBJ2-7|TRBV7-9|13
ASSLGRDRGYEQY
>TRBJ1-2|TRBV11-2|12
ASSLGDRGHGYT
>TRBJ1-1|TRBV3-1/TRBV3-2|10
ASSQLDRRAF
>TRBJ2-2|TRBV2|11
ASNSPNTGELF